These 8 T cell receptor beta chains share one sample of origin, sequenced in a study of blood T cells in healthy people across ages. The use of a sample-barcoded 5' primer and a J-beta primer mix characterized a second PCR of about 7 to 12 cycles. MiXCR, applied by TCRdb to the 5' RACE reads, yields one record per CDR3 protein. The sample has about 1.6 million distinct CDR3 sequences; approximately 32% are singletons. The sample was blood. These receptor sequences come from a woman aged 25-40 years in good health.

In its sample, this clonotype was seen many times. The chain recombines TRBV10-3 with TRBJ2-7, with 7 bases matching TRBD1. V was pared by 0 bases and J by 0 bases, with 2 bases of the junction left unmatched. CDR1 and CDR2 (germline): ENHRY, SYGVKD. This CDR3 has 15 residues. DNA of the CDR3: TGTGCCATCAGTGAGTCGGGACAGAGCTCCTACGAGCAGTACTTC. Its protein is CAISESGQSSYEQYF.

The V call is TRBV10-3, the J call TRBJ2-6, with D unresolved. Germline loops: CDR1 ENHRY, CDR2 SYGVKD. The V end was cut by 11 bases, the J end by 0 bases, with 17 bases between. The CDR3 totals 16 residues. CDR3 sequence: CASSGRIASGANVLTF. For the CDR3, the DNA is TGTGCCTCCTCAGGACGGATCGCCTCTGGGGCCAACGTCCTGACTTTC.

This clonotype turned up a few times. The rearrangement uses TRBV5-1 and TRBJ2-3; weak D call: TRBD2 (5 bases). The germline CDR1 and CDR2 sequences are SGHRS and YFSETQ. The germline V and J ends were trimmed by 4 bases and 6 bases, with 24 bases remaining between them. CDR3 length equals 17 residues. CDR3 nucleotide sequence: TGCGCCAGCAGCAGAGTAGCCCCCCTGCGGGCGAAGGATACGCAGTATTTT. Translating it yields CASSRVAPLRAKDTQYF.

This clonotype was picked up a small number of times. This chain links TRBV18 with TRBJ2-5, with D possibly being TRBD2 (5 bases). CDR3 length: 16 residues. CDR1 and CDR2 from the germline V gene are KGHSH and LQKENI. V gave up 4 bases and J gave up 5 bases, with 20 bases separating them. The CDR3 bases are TGTGCCAGCTCACTCACGGGCGCAGGAGGAAGGGAGACCCAGTACTTC. Translation gives CASSLTGAGGRETQYF.

The rearrangement links TRBV5-1 to TRBJ2-6, with TRBD1 as a possible D gene (5 bases). From germline, CDR1 is SGHRS and CDR2 YFSETQ. The CDR3 runs 20 residues. V lost 0 bases to trimming and J lost 0 bases, with 19 bases between them. DNA of the CDR3: TGCGCCAGCAGCTTGGCCAGGGAAGGTACGCCAAACTCTGGGGCCAACGTCCTGACTTTC. Its protein is CASSLAREGTPNSGANVLTF.

This clonotype was counted only a few times. The chain uses TRBV12-3 or TRBV12-4 and TRBJ1-2; perhaps TRBD1 as D (5 bases). V lost 2 bases to trimming and J lost 4 bases, with 11 bases between them. The CDR3 runs to 14 residues. CDR3 protein: CASSLIQGTYGYTF. The CDR3 region has the DNA TGTGCCAGCAGTTTAATTCAGGGTACCTATGGCTACACCTTC.

This clonotype came up a few times. The chain joins TRBV3-1 to TRBJ2-7; 7 bases fit TRBD1. The CDR3 is made up of 14 amino acids. Germline V gene lookup returns CDR1 LGHDT and CDR2 YNNKEL (reference sequence). The junction had 6 bases not matched to a gene; V was cut back by 1 base and J by 6 bases. DNA for the CDR3: TGTGCCAGCAGCCAAGTCGACAGGGTCGGCGAGCAGTACTTC. Residues: CASSQVDRVGEQYF.

The chain joins TRBV20-1 to TRBJ2-5, with D unclear. This CDR3 spans 11 amino acids. CDR1 and CDR2 (germline): DFQATT, SNEGSKA (reference sequence). CDR3 sequence: CSPSSQETQYF. CDR3 nucleotides: TGCAGCCCTTCCAGCCAAGAGACCCAGTACTTC.